This TCR beta chain originates from a study of blood T cell repertoires in COVID-19 (dated by TCRdb to 2019 to 2021). Describing the broader study: Samples from collaborators originated in the United States, Italy and Spain and spanned both the acute and convalescent phases of COVID-19. The material from the prospective study consisted of cDNA or gDNA derived from T cells, B-cell-depleted T cells, or PBMCs. Subjects who had been exposed to COVID-19, were actively infected with it, or had recovered from it provided the deeply sampled blood TCRbeta repertoires that made up the dataset. A de-identified subject ID, COVID-19 status, age in years and sex were almost always included in the sample metadata. The repertoires were released in a freely available public database meant as a resource for research on the immune response to SARS-CoV-2. Where HLA class I and class II types were available, the types were taken from metadata supplied by the sample provider, not from assay-based typing. The samples were drawn from two sources: the first 160 participants of the ongoing ImmuneRACE study, and over 950 subjects contributed by 6 global collaborators.

The cysteine opens and the phenylalanine closes a CDR3 of 15 amino acids. CDR3 DNA only is kept here, 45 bases in frame from base 1. The germline V gene yields SGHVS for CDR1 and FNYEAQ for CDR2. Here V drops 5 bases and J drops 4 bases, and the junction holds 7 bases not matched to any gene. Note on this clone: Its antigen specificity is not known. No base-level quality is on record; no much larger clone is a single base apart.

TCRbeta CDR3 regions were amplified from genomic DNA using the immunoSEQ Assay, a bias-controlled multiplex PCR. As for the original processing: The number of nucleated cells in each sample was estimated from the amplification of reference gene primers within the assay. Sequence reads were collapsed and filtered to measure the absolute abundance of every unique TCRbeta CDR3 rearrangement. For each sample, productive Simpson clonality was calculated as the square root of Simpson's diversity index over productive rearrangements. The table comes from immuneACCESS by way of TCRdb, which keeps in-frame sequences with V and J called. Part of the clones is missing from these tables; in studies checked, under half for an unresolved V gene and the rest for unknown reasons. The DNA was the basis for D and trimming; V, J and clone size are from that table. Counted in this sample were 250,000 or so clones; 80% to 85% of them appeared once. The leading ten clones occupy 3% to 4% of the sample.

Each collaborating institution followed its own protocols to collect whole blood in K2EDTA tubes. For TCRbeta analysis, collaborators shipped samples in one of three forms: frozen whole blood, isolated PBMCs, or DNA extracted from either of those sample types. Broad study findings and their caveats: How much clinical and demographic metadata was included differed by source and by participant, and the metadata was provided uncurated.

The receptor was isolated from a woman between 18 and 30 years old with acute or convalescent COVID-19. The receptor chain draws on TRBV7-6 and TRBJ2-1, and 8 junction bases match TRBD2. Input material: peripheral blood. The sequenced DNA is TGTGCCAGCAGCGCCGGACTAGCTCATTACAATGAGCAGTTCTTC. The translation is CASSAGLAHYNEQFF. The CDR3, completed at both ends by the reference TRBV7-6 and TRBJ2-1 genes, gives the full variable domain GAGVSQSPRYKVTKRGQDVALRCDPISGHVSLYWYRQALGQGPEFLTYFNYEAQQDKSGLPNDRFSAERPEGSISTLTIQRTEQRDSAMYRCASSAGLAHYNEQFFGPGTRLTVL.